These 19 T cell receptor beta chains originate from one sample sequenced in a study of CD8+CD57+ T cells in acquired aplastic anemia. Template material for TCR beta VDJ and CDR3 profiling consisted of genomic DNA. One entry per CDR3 protein, called by TCRdb with MiXCR from the reads. The sample has 150,000 to 200,000 distinct CDR3 sequences; around 52% are singletons. Selection for sequencing was limited to patients who had shown CD8+CD57+ cell expansion by flow cytometry. The specimen sequenced was sorted CD4+, CD8+, or CD8+CD57+ T cells (not recorded which) from PBMCs. The receptors shown here come from a human donor with aplastic anemia.

This clonotype was observed a few times. The rearrangement joins TRBV19 to TRBJ2-5, with D tentatively TRBD1 or TRBD2 (5 bases each). CDR1 is LNHDA and CDR2 is SQIVND in the germline V gene (reference sequence). This CDR3 has 15 amino acids. The ends were cut back, 4 bases at V and 2 bases at J, with 14 bases in the middle. The CDR3 nucleotides are TGTGCCAGTAGTACCCTGGGACGGTCTCAAGAGACCCAGTACTTC. This translates into CASSTLGRSQETQYF.

The J gene is TRBJ2-2, the V gene TRBV24-1, with D perhaps TRBD1 or TRBD2 (6 bases each). Trimming took 2 bases from V and 5 from J, leaving 8 bases between them. CDR3 length: 14 residues. The germline V gene encodes CDR1 KGHDR and CDR2 SFDVKD. The chain's CDR3 is CATSDSGATGELFF. For the CDR3, the DNA is TGTGCCACCAGTGATTCGGGGGCAACCGGGGAGCTGTTTTTT.

This clonotype occurred a few times. This sequence joins TRBV19 and TRBJ2-7, with D possibly being TRBD1 (7 bases). CDR3 size: 13 residues. Germline values: CDR1 LNHDA, CDR2 SQIVND (reference sequence). Trimming removed 6 bases from V and 3 bases from J, with 12 bases in between. The CDR3 DNA is TGTGCCAGTAGCCAGGGGGGTTACTACGAGCAGTACTTC. This translates into CASSQGGYYEQYF.

The table lists this clonotype with many counts. The rearrangement uses TRBV2 and TRBJ1-2; no definite D call. Between the trimmed V and J ends, which lost 3 bases and 7 bases, there was a span of 18 bases. The germline CDR1 and CDR2 sequences are SNHLY and FYNNEI. The CDR3 has 15 residues. CDR3 nucleotide sequence: TGTGCCAGCAGTGATATAGTCTCGGGGAATCCTGGCTACACCTTC. Its translation: CASSDIVSGNPGYTF.

The table lists this clonotype with many counts. The chain joins TRBV9 to TRBJ2-7; TRBD1 might be the D (5 bases). Germline values: CDR1 SGDLS, CDR2 YYNGEE. V lost 3 bases to trimming and J lost 0 bases, with 10 bases between them. CDR3 size: 14 residues. CDR3 sequence reads: CASSALDSSYEQYF. The CDR3 nucleotides read TGTGCCAGCAGCGCCCTCGACAGCTCCTACGAGCAGTACTTC.

This clonotype was counted a single time. The chain is built from TRBV7-9 and TRBJ2-5; D not certain. The CDR3 spans 15 residues. Trimming took off 0 bases at V and 1 base at J, with 9 bases between the two ends. Germline lookup yields CDR1 SEHNR and CDR2 FQNEAQ (reference sequence). The CDR3 bases are TGTGCCAGCAGCTTAGCAGCAATCTTCCAAGAGACCCAGTACTTC. This encodes CASSLAAIFQETQYF.

This clonotype appeared a single time. This may stem from a read error, because a much larger clone lies one nucleotide away. The chain recombines TRBV6-1 with TRBJ1-1, with TRBD1 identical over 11 bases. CDR3 length: 16 residues. Germline lookup yields CDR1 MNHNS and CDR2 SASEGT. CDR3 sequence (DNA): TGTGTCAGCATTAAAGGGGACAGGGGGTCGTCTACTGAAGCTTTCTTT. Residues: CVSIKGDRGSSTEAFF.

In the case of this clonotype: A much larger clonotype is one base distant, so this may be a read error. The chain links TRBV4-2 to TRBJ1-1; D is undetermined. Trimming removed 4 bases at V and 4 bases at J, with 19 bases between. The germline CDR1 and CDR2 sequences are LGHNA and YNFKEQ. This CDR3 comprises 16 residues. The CDR3 DNA sequence: TGTGCCAGCAGCCCCTCGGTACGTGAGCGAGGCACTGAAGCTTTCTTT. Amino acids: CASSPSVRERGTEAFF.

This clonotype was seen ten or more times. The chain carries TRBV27 and TRBJ2-7; D not certain. Trimming stripped 4 bases from V and 3 bases from J, with 7 bases between. The CDR3 has 12 residues. Germline loops: CDR1 MNHEY, CDR2 SMNVEV (reference sequence). CDR3 DNA sequence: TGTGCCAGCAGTTATAACAACTACGAGCAGTACTTC. Translating gives CASSYNNYEQYF.

This chain connects TRBV7-8 to TRBJ2-7; 10 positions match TRBD1. Germline V gene sequence: CDR1 SGHVS, CDR2 FQNEAQ. CDR3 length: 12 residues. J was trimmed by 11 bases and V by 5 bases; bases with no gene match: 6. Here the CDR3 reads CASSPTGTGEYF. CDR3 coding DNA: TGTGCCAGCAGCCCCACCGGGACAGGGGAGTACTTC.

The chain couples TRBV15 to TRBJ2-1; D gene uncertain. The V and J ends lost 2 bases and 4 bases respectively, with 12 bases between them. CDR1 is LNHNV, CDR2 YYDKDF, per germline (reference sequence). The CDR3 has 15 residues. The CDR3 spells CATSRPDNFYNEQFF. Written as DNA, the CDR3 is TGTGCCACCAGCAGACCCGACAATTTTTACAATGAGCAGTTCTTC.

This clonotype has a count of ten or more. This sequence joins TRBV15 and TRBJ2-5, with D tentatively TRBD2 (5 bases). V was cut by 2 bases and J by 5 bases, with 12 bases left in between. The CDR3 length is 14 residues. Germline-derived CDR1 and CDR2 are LNHNV and YYDKDF (reference sequence). CDR3 loop: CATSRLKDWETQYF. CDR3 in DNA: TGTGCCACCAGCAGATTAAAGGACTGGGAGACCCAGTACTTC.

Note on this clonotype: This is likely a read error, given that the CDR3 carries no conserved phenylalanine or tryptophan at its end. The limits of the CDR3 on the DNA are not certain, so only TCRdb's listed CDR3 is given. This sequence joins TRBV10-3 and TRBJ2-1; the table's D call TRBD2 went unverified against the DNA. Germline V CDR1 and CDR2: ENHRY, SYGVKD. Ends included, the CDR3 has 15 residues. The CDR3: CASQSMGTPYNERFI.

The rearrangement uses TRBV29-1 and TRBJ2-7; TRBD1 might be the D (5 bases). Trimming took off 3 bases at V and 3 bases at J, with 9 bases between the two ends. The CDR3 runs 12 residues. CDR1 is SQVTM and CDR2 is ANQGSEA in the germline V gene. The CDR3 DNA reads TGCAGCGTTGAGGGGCAGAGCTACGAGCAGTACTTC. It translates to CSVEGQSYEQYF.

The chain recombines TRBV5-6 with TRBJ2-5; D is unresolved. This CDR3 has 12 residues. Trimming took off 0 bases at V and 4 bases at J, with 4 bases between the two ends. Germline CDR1 reads SGHDT; CDR2 reads YYEEEE. DNA of the CDR3: TGTGCCAGCAGCTTGGAGCCAGAGACCCAGTACTTC. The encoded protein is CASSLEPETQYF.

In its sample, this clonotype was seen once. The rearrangement links TRBV19 to TRBJ2-3; 8 nucleotides align to TRBD2. V was pared by 6 bases and J by 4 bases, with 3 bases of the junction left unmatched. The CDR3 is 13 amino acids. CDR1 is LNHDA, CDR2 SQIVND, per germline (reference sequence). The CDR3 sequence: CASRVAGSDTQYF. The CDR3 DNA is TGTGCCAGTAGGGTAGCGGGATCAGATACGCAGTATTTT.

In the case of this clonotype: The junction differs from germline at one of its ends, possibly a read error. The J gene is TRBJ1-1, the V gene TRBV29-1; D not resolved. The CDR3 spans 12 residues. CDR1 is SQVTM, CDR2 ANQGSEA, per germline. The CDR3 sequence: CSSLGRNAEAFF. CDR3 in DNA: TGCAGCAGCTTAGGCCGGAACGCTGAAGCTTTCTTT.

This clonotype was detected many times. The junction differs from germline at one of its ends, possibly a read error. The chain uses TRBV4-1 and TRBJ1-2, with D possibly TRBD1 on 5 matching bases. The CDR3 length is 11 residues. Germline values: CDR1 MGHRA, CDR2 YSYEKL. CDR3 DNA: TGCGCCAGCAGCCAAGAGGGAGGGACCCTCTTC. The encoded protein is CASSQEGGTLF.

This clonotype was recorded at least ten times. This chain links TRBV12-3 or TRBV12-4 with TRBJ1-1; D is undetermined. Trimming removed 7 bases at V and 5 bases at J, with 14 bases between. This CDR3 comprises 13 residues. CDR3 nucleotides: TGTGCCAGCAACCCTCTGGGGTTAACTGAAGCTTTCTTT. Amino acids: CASNPLGLTEAFF.